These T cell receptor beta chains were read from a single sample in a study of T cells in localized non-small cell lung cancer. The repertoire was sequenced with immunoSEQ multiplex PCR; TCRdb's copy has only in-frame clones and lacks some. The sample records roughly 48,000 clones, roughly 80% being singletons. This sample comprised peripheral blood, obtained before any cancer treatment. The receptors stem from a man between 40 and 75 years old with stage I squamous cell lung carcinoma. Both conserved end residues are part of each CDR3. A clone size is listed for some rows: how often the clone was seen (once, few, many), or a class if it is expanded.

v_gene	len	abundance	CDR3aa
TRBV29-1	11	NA	CSDYRGTEAFF
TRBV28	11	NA	CASSELYGYTF
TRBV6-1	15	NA	CATQKPGQSSYEQYF
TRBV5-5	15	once	CASSQGITRTGELFF
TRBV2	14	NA	CASSEGGSNQPQHF
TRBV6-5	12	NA	CASSAWEGGYTF
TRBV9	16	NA	CASSVAAGSLQDTQYF
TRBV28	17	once	CASSLTTSGGATDTQYF
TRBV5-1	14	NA	CASSYVTGTTEAFF
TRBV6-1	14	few	CASRLGQGNTEAFF
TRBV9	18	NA	CASSPVGVGSSGANVLTF
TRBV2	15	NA	CASSGSAAEQETQYF
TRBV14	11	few	CASSRTYEQYF
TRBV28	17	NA	CASSWTSGGASTDTQYF
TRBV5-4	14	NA	CASSLGHDTDTQYF
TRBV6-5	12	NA	CASRSQGNTIYF
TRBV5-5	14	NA	CASIRDPITGELFF
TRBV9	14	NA	CASSVDRTGNTIYF
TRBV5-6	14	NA	CASSSATGASPLHF
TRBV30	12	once	CAWSAGSEKLFF
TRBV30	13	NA	CAWSSGAREKLFF
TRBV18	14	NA	CASSPQGGRNEQFF
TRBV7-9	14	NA	CASSSRQSNEKLFF
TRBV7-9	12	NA	CASSLRAGELFF
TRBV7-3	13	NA	CASSSLNTGELFF
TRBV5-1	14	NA	CASSLGQGGQPQHF
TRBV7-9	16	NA	CASSEEQGRVVYGYTF
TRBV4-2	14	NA	CASSLLGNYNEQFF
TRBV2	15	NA	CATPRGGTSDNEQFF
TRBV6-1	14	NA	CAGSSDRGTYEQYF
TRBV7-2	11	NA	CASSPRTEAFF
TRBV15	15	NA	CATSRVDRTNEKLFF
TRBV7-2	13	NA	CASSAGQADTQYF
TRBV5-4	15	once	CASSLGGFFSDTQYF
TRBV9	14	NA	CASSSHSGRYGYTF
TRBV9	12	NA	CASSVGHQPQHF
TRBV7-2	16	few	CASNLYRDSPYNEQFF
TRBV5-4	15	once	CASSSRGAGANVLTF
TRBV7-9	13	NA	CASSPRGIYGYTF
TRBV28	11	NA	CASTQSEGWYF
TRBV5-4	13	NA	CASNDGQGYEQYF
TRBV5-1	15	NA	CASTLNPAPQETQYF
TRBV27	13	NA	CASSLYPPGTAFF
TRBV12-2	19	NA	CASRFLQPGQGAFGSPLHF
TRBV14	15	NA	CASSQAPWGRYEQYF
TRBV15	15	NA	CATSSGGRLAGELFF
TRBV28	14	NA	CASSDYGRYNQAFF
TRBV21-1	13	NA	CASYTGQNTEAFF
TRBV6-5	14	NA	CASSQGSFGNTIYF
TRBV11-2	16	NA	CASSLVVAATNYGYTF
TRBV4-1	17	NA	CASSQVLWQSGNQPQHF
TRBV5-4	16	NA	CASSLPGASGSYEQYF
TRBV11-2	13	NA	CASSLGRTDTQYF
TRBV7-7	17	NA	CASSQGGTNAGQETQYF
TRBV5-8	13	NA	CASSLLPGTEAFF